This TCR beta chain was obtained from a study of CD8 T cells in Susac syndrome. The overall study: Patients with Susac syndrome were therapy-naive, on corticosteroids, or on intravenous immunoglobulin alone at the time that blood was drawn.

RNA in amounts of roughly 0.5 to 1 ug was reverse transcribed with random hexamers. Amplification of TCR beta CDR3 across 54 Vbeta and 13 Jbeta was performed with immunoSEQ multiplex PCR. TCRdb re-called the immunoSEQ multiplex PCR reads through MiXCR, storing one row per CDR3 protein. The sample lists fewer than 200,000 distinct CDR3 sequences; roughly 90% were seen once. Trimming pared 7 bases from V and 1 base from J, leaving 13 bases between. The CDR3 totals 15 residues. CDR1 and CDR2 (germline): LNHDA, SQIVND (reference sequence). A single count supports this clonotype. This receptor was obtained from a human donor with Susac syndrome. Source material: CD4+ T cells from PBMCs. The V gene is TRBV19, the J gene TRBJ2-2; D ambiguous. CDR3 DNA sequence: TGTGCCAGTAAAACTCAGGATAGGAACACCGGGGAGCTGTTTTTT. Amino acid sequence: CASKTQDRNTGELFF.